The source of this T cell receptor (beta chain) is a study of Graves' ophthalmopathy and Graves' hyperthyroidism. Study-level points and caveats: Blood contained most expanded thyroid clonotypes exceeding 0.001 frequency. A 13-signature model separated ophthalmopathy from stable hyperthyroidism, about 90% sensitivity, 75% to 84% specificity.

This clonotype was seen ten or more times. As yet, its antigen is unknown. Germline CDR1 reads ENHRY; CDR2 reads SYGVKD. The V end lost 8 bases, the J end lost 2 bases, and 12 bases lay between the germline ends. The CDR3 consists of 13 residues. RNA served as the template for amplifying TCR beta CDR3 regions. A first-round RT-PCR used HTBI primers, followed by a second-round multiplex PCR. TCRdb re-called the multiplex PCR reads with MiXCR, one entry per CDR3 protein. The sample has roughly 420,000 distinct CDR3 sequences, roughly 21% seen once; the top ten hold around 3%. The sequence derives from a woman in her late teens or twenties with stable Graves' hyperthyroidism. The material sequenced was peripheral blood. This rearrangement joins TRBV10-3 to TRBJ1-2, with D perhaps matching TRBD1 (5 bases). The CDR3 is CAISLGGNYGYTF. CDR3 nucleotides: TGTGCCATCTCGTTGGGGGGGAACTATGGCTACACCTTC.